The 31 T cell receptor beta chains in this list originate from one sample, sequenced in a study of T cell responses to AZD1222 COVID-19 vaccine. Sequencing was performed with immunoSEQ multiplex PCR; in TCRdb, only in-frame clones are kept and a portion is missing. The data show 85,000 to 90,000 clones, roughly 89% seen once. Sequenced here: peripheral blood, sampled on day 0 of AZD1222 vaccination. These receptors all stem from an adult in good health.

The rearrangement uses TRBV7-9 and TRBJ2-3, with 7 bases aligning to TRBD1. V trimming: 5 bases; J trimming: 2 bases; junction bases outside the gene matches: 7. CDR3 size: 15 residues. Germline V CDR1 and CDR2: SEHNR, FQNEAQ (reference sequence). The CDR3 reads CASSPGGLNTDTQYF. The CDR3 DNA follows: TGTGCCAGCAGCCCAGGGGGTCTTAACACAGATACGCAGTATTTT.

This chain joins TRBV7-2 and TRBJ1-2; D is unresolved. The CDR3 covers 14 residues. V dropped 1 base and J dropped 2 bases, with 8 bases sitting between them. In germline, CDR1 is SGHTA, CDR2 FQGNSA. CDR3 sequence (DNA): TGTGCCAGCAGCTTAGGTCCCGGGAACTATGGCTACACCTTC. As protein: CASSLGPGNYGYTF.

The chain joins TRBV24-1 to TRBJ2-3, with D perhaps TRBD1 or TRBD2 (6 bases each). Looked up from germline, CDR1 is KGHDR and CDR2 is SFDVKD. Deletions cut 5 bases from V and 3 bases from J, with 11 bases between. This CDR3 has 14 amino acids. The CDR3 DNA is TGTGCCACCAGTGGGAGGGGGAGTACAGATACGCAGTATTTT. Translated, it gives CATSGRGSTDTQYF.

The chain carries TRBV5-1 and TRBJ1-1, with 7 bases fitting TRBD1. Germline V gene sequence: CDR1 SGHRS, CDR2 YFSETQ. This CDR3 is 14 amino acids long. The J segment lost 1 base and the V segment lost 6 bases, leaving 6 bases of the junction unmatched. The CDR3 DNA sequence: TGCGCCAGCAAAAGGGGGCGGGCGAACACTGAAGCTTTCTTT. This translates into CASKRGRANTEAFF. Supplemented by reference TRBV5-1 and TRBJ1-1, the full variable domain reads KAGVTQTPRYLIKTRGQQVTLSCSPISGHRSVSWYQQTPGQGLQFLFEYFSETQRNKGNFPGRFSGRQFSNSRSEMNVSTLELGDSALYLCASKRGRANTEAFFGQGTRLTVV.

The V gene is TRBV3-1 (or the pseudogene TRBV3-2), the J gene TRBJ2-7, with 7 positions matching TRBD2. V dropped 0 bases and J dropped 6; count of bases not matched to a gene: 11. Germline V lookup: CDR1 LGHDT, CDR2 YNNKEL (reference sequence). The CDR3 loop spans 16 amino acids. In DNA, the CDR3 is TGTGCCAGCAGCCAAGATCCTTTCCGCGGGGGAGGCGAGCAGTACTTC. This encodes CASSQDPFRGGGEQYF.

This clone has more than one count but fewer than ten. The chain uses TRBV27 and TRBJ2-3; TRBD1 matches at 8 bases. The CDR3 consists of 16 residues. Trimming removed 3 bases from V and 1 base from J; junction bases left unmatched: 6. Germline CDR1 and CDR2: MNHEY and SMNVEV (reference sequence). In DNA form, the CDR3 reads TGTGCCAGCAGTTTTACCGGCAGGGGGCGCACAGATACGCAGTATTTT. Residues: CASSFTGRGRTDTQYF.

This sequence joins TRBV7-9 and TRBJ1-2; the D gene is possibly TRBD1 (6 bases). This CDR3 has 14 residues. Between the trimmed V and J ends, which lost 2 bases and 2 bases, there was a span of 9 bases. Germline V gives CDR1 SEHNR, CDR2 FQNEAQ (reference sequence). DNA for the CDR3: TGTGCCAGCAGCTTAACAGGGCTCAACTATGGCTACACCTTC. Translating gives CASSLTGLNYGYTF.

DNA of the CDR3: TGCGCCAGCAGCTTCCTAGCGGGAGGAGCTTGGGGCAATGAGCAGTTCTTC. Translation gives CASSFLAGGAWGNEQFF. The rearrangement joins TRBV5-1 to TRBJ2-1; 11 bases map to TRBD2. With V trimmed by 2 bases and J by 6 bases, 10 bases remained unmatched. The CDR3 totals 17 residues. CDR1 and CDR2 (germline): SGHRS, YFSETQ.

This rearrangement joins TRBV5-5 to TRBJ1-6; D possibly corresponds to TRBD1 (5 bases). The germline CDR1 and CDR2 sequences are SGHKS and YYEKEE (reference sequence). The CDR3 is 14 residues long. V was shortened by 4 bases and J by 9 bases, with 14 bases between the two germline ends. The CDR3 reads CASSADGAASPLHF. The CDR3 DNA follows: TGTGCCAGCAGCGCCGACGGGGCGGCTTCACCCCTCCACTTT.

The V gene is TRBV19, the J gene TRBJ1-2; 10 nucleotides line up with TRBD1. The V segment lost 5 bases and the J segment 2 bases; nucleotides outside the gene matches: 2. CDR1 LNHDA and CDR2 SQIVND come from the germline V gene (reference sequence). The CDR3 is 14 amino acids. CDR3 bases: TGTGCCAGTAGTCCGGGACAGGGGAACTATGGCTACACCTTC. This sequence encodes CASSPGQGNYGYTF.

The chain has TRBV10-3 and TRBJ2-3, with TRBD2 identical over 9 bases. The CDR3 loop spans 14 amino acids. Losses at the gene ends were 5 bases for V and 8 bases for J; bases not matched to a gene: 8. Germline CDR1 and CDR2: ENHRY and SYGVKD. The CDR3 is CAISLGGGEGTQYF. CDR3 in DNA: TGTGCCATCAGTCTTGGCGGGGGGGAGGGTACGCAGTATTTT.

The V and J genes are TRBV7-8 and TRBJ2-1; 15 bases align to TRBD2. Germline loops: CDR1 SGHVS, CDR2 FQNEAQ. This CDR3 has 15 amino acids. Unmatched junction bases numbered 8, after V lost 4 bases and J lost 13 bases. The CDR3 nucleotides are TGTGCCAGCAGCTCCACGGGACTAGCGGGAGGTCTACAGTTCTTC. It specifies CASSSTGLAGGLQFF.

This clone has a single count. The rearrangement links TRBV11-2 to TRBJ2-4; D perhaps matches TRBD2 (6 bases). The length of the CDR3 is 15 residues. The germline V gene has CDR1 SGHAT and CDR2 FQNNGV. Trimming removed 0 bases at V and 9 bases at J, with 15 bases between. CDR3 sequence (DNA): TGTGCCAGCAGCTTAGAGGGAGGATTAGCTCCCATTCAGTACTTC. The encoded protein is CASSLEGGLAPIQYF.

The gene calls are TRBV30 and TRBJ2-3; 10 bases are shared with TRBD1. The CDR3 is 14 residues long. The J segment lost 7 bases and the V segment lost 3 bases, leaving 7 bases of the junction unmatched. Germline V gene data show CDR1 as GTSNPN and CDR2 as SVGIG (reference sequence). DNA of the CDR3: TGTGCCTGGAGCCGGGACAGGGGAGGGAATACGCAGTATTTT. It specifies CAWSRDRGGNTQYF.

CDR3 coding DNA: TGTGCCAGTAGTATAATGGGACAGACTAATGAAAAACTGTTTTTT. Encoded protein: CASSIMGQTNEKLFF. The V gene is TRBV19, the J gene TRBJ1-4; 7 nucleotides agree with TRBD1. V lost 2 bases, J lost 2 bases, and 2 bases stayed unmatched. Germline CDR1 LNHDA, CDR2 SQIVND (reference sequence). The CDR3 covers 15 residues.

This sequence joins TRBV6-1 and TRBJ2-3, with 8 bases that match TRBD2. V trimming: 1 base; J trimming: 6 bases; junction bases outside the gene matches: 9. CDR3 length: 16 residues. Germline CDR1 and CDR2: MNHNS and SASEGT. The chain's CDR3 is CASSEGTSLRRDTQYF. The CDR3 DNA reads TGTGCCAGCAGTGAAGGGACTAGCCTGAGAAGGGATACGCAGTATTTT.

The gene calls are TRBV3-1 (or the pseudogene TRBV3-2) and TRBJ2-2; TRBD2 aligns across 8 bases. V gave up 6 bases and J gave up 4 bases; unmatched junction bases: 4. The CDR3 totals 14 residues. Per the germline V gene, CDR1 is LGHDT and CDR2 is YNNKEL (reference sequence). This CDR3 reads CASSLAGPTGELFF. DNA for the CDR3: TGTGCCAGCAGTCTAGCGGGCCCCACCGGGGAGCTGTTTTTT.

V usage is TRBV6-2 or TRBV6-3 and J usage is TRBJ1-1; TRBD1 aligns across 9 bases. The CDR3 runs to 15 residues. The trim removed 5 bases at V and 7 bases at J, leaving 11 bases unmatched. Germline CDR1 is MNHEY and CDR2 is SVGEGT. The CDR3 loop reads CASSPPGQGPGEAFF. CDR3 DNA: TGTGCCAGCAGTCCCCCCGGACAGGGGCCGGGTGAAGCTTTCTTT.

The V and J genes are TRBV7-8 and TRBJ2-5; D is unresolved. Trimming took off 1 base at V and 2 bases at J, with 8 bases between the two ends. The CDR3 is 14 amino acids. Looked up from germline, CDR1 is SGHVS and CDR2 is FQNEAQ. The CDR3 protein is CASSLVSEQETQYF. The DNA of the CDR3 is TGTGCCAGCAGCTTAGTTTCGGAGCAAGAGACCCAGTACTTC.

V gene TRBV7-6 combines with J gene TRBJ2-3; TRBD2 matches 9 bases. Germline loops: CDR1 SGHVS, CDR2 FNYEAQ. CDR3 length: 17 amino acids. With 2 bases clipped from V and 2 bases from J, the junction kept 8 bases outside the gene matches. CDR3 DNA sequence: TGTGCCAGCAGCTTAAACTCTCTAGCGGGACTCACAGATACGCAGTATTTT. Its translation is CASSLNSLAGLTDTQYF.

The CDR3 here is CASSYSGQGARNTQYF. CDR3 DNA: TGTGCCAGCAGTTACTCGGGACAGGGAGCACGTAATACGCAGTATTTT. This chain connects TRBV6-5 to TRBJ2-3; 9 bases agree with TRBD1. V shed 0 bases and J 7 bases; nucleotides not matched to a gene: 8. Germline V gene sequence: CDR1 MNHEY, CDR2 SVGAGI. The CDR3 sequence is 16 residues long.

A note on this clone: This specimen includes other DNA sequences encoding the same CDR3. The gene calls are TRBV20-1 and TRBJ1-1; D is unresolved. Germline CDR1 reads DFQATT; CDR2 reads SNEGSKA (reference sequence). The CDR3 consists of 11 residues. V lost 1 base, J lost 1 base, and 1 base lay in between. CDR3 sequence (DNA): TGCAGTGCTAGAGGGAACACTGAAGCTTTCTTT. Translation gives CSARGNTEAFF.

The chain couples TRBV7-9 to TRBJ1-1; no clear D. The CDR3 spans 14 residues. In germline, CDR1 is SEHNR, CDR2 FQNEAQ (reference sequence). Trimming took 1 base from V and 1 from J, leaving 7 bases between them. The CDR3 sequence: CASSLVLSNTEAFF. The CDR3 region has the DNA TGTGCCAGCAGCTTAGTTTTGTCGAACACTGAAGCTTTCTTT.

This clone was seen just once. The V and J genes are TRBV7-2 and TRBJ1-5; 10 bases fit TRBD1. Per the germline V gene, CDR1 is SGHTA and CDR2 is FQGNSA. This CDR3 has 17 amino acids. V was pared by 5 bases and J by 0 bases, with 7 bases of the junction left unmatched. CDR3 protein: CASSPGQGIDSNQPQHF. The CDR3 DNA reads as TGTGCCAGCAGCCCGGGACAGGGGATTGATAGCAATCAGCCCCAGCATTTT.

CDR3 residues: CASSRDADGGELFF. Here the CDR3 DNA reads TGTGCCAGCAGCCGGGACGCCGACGGCGGGGAGCTGTTTTTT. The chain combines TRBV27 with TRBJ2-2; D possibly matches TRBD1 or TRBD2 (5 bases each). The V gene lost 6 bases and the J gene lost 7 bases, with 15 bases spanning the gap. Per germline, CDR1 MNHEY and CDR2 SMNVEV (reference sequence). The CDR3 has 14 residues.

This clone was seen just once. The chain joins TRBV5-3 to TRBJ1-4; 9 bases agree with TRBD1. TRBV5-3 counts as an open reading frame of uncertain function. J was trimmed by 3 bases and V by 4 bases; bases with no gene match: 13. The CDR3 extends over 18 amino acids. The CDR3 here is CARSQDRGLGSANEKLFF. CDR3 sequence (DNA): TGTGCCAGAAGCCAGGACAGGGGACTAGGAAGTGCTAATGAAAAACTGTTTTTT.

V gene TRBV9 combines with J gene TRBJ2-5; TRBD1 matches 8 bases. V lost 3 bases, J lost 2 bases, and 6 bases stayed unmatched. CDR1 SGDLS and CDR2 YYNGEE come from the germline V gene. This CDR3 has 15 residues. The CDR3, as DNA: TGTGCCAGCAGCGCCTCCGGGACAGGTCAAGAGACCCAGTACTTC. Protein product: CASSASGTGQETQYF.

The chain is built from TRBV11-2 and TRBJ1-6; 7 bases agree with TRBD1. Germline CDR1 SGHAT, CDR2 FQNNGV. V lost 7 bases, J lost 6 bases, and 12 bases stayed unmatched. The CDR3 totals 16 residues. The CDR3 DNA reads TGTGCCAGCACCCCAGGGGGGGCCCCGCCTAATTCACCCCTCCACTTT. Residues: CASTPGGAPPNSPLHF.

The rearrangement links TRBV5-6 to TRBJ2-3; a weak D match, TRBD1 (5 bases). There are 14 residues in the CDR3. From germline, CDR1 is SGHDT and CDR2 YYEEEE. The V end lost 1 base, the J end lost 6 bases, and 12 bases lay between the germline ends. CDR3 sequence (DNA): TGTGCCAGCAGCTTGAATTCAGGGATCGATACGCAGTATTTT. Translation gives CASSLNSGIDTQYF.

The chain employs TRBV12-3 or TRBV12-4 and TRBJ2-7; no firm D call. The CDR3 loop spans 13 amino acids. Trimming stripped 5 bases from V and 2 bases from J, with 10 bases between. The DNA of the CDR3 is TGTGCCAGCAGTCGCAATGAACCCTACGAGCAGTACTTC. Translated, it gives CASSRNEPYEQYF.

The table lists this clone with a few counts. The chain uses TRBV2 and TRBJ1-5; D possibly corresponds to TRBD1 (6 bases). Germline V gene data show CDR1 as SNHLY and CDR2 as FYNNEI. V lost 9 bases and J lost 4, with 13 bases in between. The CDR3 is 13 residues long. CDR3 sequence: CASTGTMNQPQHF. DNA of the CDR3: TGTGCCAGTACCGGGACAATGAATCAGCCCCAGCATTTT.